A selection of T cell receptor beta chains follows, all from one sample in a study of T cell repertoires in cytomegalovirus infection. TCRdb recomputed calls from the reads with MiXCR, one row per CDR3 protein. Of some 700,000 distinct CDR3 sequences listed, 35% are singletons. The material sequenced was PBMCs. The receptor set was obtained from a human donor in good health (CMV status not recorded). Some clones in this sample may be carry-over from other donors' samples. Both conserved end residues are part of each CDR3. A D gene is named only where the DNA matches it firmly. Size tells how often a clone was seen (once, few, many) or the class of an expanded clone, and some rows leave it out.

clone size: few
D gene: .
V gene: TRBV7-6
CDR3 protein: CASSLTRIGYEQYF

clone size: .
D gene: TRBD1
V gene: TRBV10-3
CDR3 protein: CAISEGTGNYGYTF

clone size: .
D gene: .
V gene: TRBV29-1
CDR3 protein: CSVEESHGYSGYTF

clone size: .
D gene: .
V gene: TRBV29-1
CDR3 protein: CSIHGANTEAFF

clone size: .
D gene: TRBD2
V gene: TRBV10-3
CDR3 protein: CAISGGLAGGDEQFF

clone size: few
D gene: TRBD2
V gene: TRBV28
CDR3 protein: CASRFPPGGRGYEQYF

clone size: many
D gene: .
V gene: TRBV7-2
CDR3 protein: CASSPRGLYEQYF

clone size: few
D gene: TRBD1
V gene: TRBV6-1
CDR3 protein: CASSDDRGRRGEQYF

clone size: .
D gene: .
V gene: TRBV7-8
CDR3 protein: CASSLRPTTHPTGELFF

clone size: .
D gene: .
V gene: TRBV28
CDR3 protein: CASSYTRDSEYEQYF

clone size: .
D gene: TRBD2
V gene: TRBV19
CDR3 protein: CASVGGVGGSAYNEQFF

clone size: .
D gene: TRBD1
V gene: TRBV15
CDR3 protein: CATSRGWTGSSGNTIYF

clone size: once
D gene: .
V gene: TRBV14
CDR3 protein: CASSHRGIGTEAFF

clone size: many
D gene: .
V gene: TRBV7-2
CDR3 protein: CASSIEGSPLHF

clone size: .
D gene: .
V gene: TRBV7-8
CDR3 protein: CASSLVLEQYF

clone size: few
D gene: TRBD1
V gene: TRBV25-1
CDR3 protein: CASSELRTGTTDTQYF

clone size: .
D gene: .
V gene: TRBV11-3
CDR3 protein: CASSLEGDPEAFF

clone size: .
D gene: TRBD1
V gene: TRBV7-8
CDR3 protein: CASSTASGGSNQPQHF

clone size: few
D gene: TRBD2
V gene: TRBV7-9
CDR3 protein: CASSLGAGTSGYEQYF

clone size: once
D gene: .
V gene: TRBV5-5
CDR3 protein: CASSLDTGRTEAFF

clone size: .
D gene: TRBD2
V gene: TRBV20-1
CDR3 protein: CSARDIVGLAGESYEQYF

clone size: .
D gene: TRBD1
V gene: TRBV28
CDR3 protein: CASGDATRDRLDEQYF

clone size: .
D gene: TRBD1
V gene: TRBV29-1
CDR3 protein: CSVPDRVFSGYTF

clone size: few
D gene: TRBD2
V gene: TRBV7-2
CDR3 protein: CASSPRGLTSGIGNEQFF

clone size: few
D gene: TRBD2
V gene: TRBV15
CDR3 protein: CATSRVTAGGSDTQYF

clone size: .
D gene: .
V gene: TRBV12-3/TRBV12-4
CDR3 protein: CASSWAASHGYTF